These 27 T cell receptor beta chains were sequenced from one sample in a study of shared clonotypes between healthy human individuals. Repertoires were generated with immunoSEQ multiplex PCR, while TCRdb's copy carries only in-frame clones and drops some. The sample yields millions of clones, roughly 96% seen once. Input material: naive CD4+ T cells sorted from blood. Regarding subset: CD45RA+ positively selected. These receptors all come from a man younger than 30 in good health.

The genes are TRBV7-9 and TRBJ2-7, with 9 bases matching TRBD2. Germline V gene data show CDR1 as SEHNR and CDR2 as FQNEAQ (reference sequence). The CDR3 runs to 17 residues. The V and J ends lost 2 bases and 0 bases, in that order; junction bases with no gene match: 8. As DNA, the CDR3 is TGTGCCAGCAGCTTAACTCCTATAGCGGGAGTCTCCTACGAGCAGTACTTC. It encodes CASSLTPIAGVSYEQYF.

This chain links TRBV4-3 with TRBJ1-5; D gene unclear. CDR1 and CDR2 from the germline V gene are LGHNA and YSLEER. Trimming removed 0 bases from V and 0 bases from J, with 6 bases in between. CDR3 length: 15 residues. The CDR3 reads CASSQESNSNQPQHF. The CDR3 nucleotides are TGCGCCAGCAGCCAAGAGAGTAATAGCAATCAGCCCCAGCATTTT.

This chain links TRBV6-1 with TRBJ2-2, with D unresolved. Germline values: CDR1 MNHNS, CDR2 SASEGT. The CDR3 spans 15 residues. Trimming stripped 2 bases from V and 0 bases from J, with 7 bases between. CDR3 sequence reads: CASSERLANTGELFF. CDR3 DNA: TGTGCCAGCAGTGAAAGGCTAGCGAACACCGGGGAGCTGTTTTTT.

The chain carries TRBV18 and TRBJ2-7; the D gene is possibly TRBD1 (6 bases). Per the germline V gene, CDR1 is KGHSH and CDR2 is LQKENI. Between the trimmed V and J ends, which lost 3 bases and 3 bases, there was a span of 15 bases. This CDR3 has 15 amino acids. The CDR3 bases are TGTGCCAGCTCACCCTCCAGGACAGCGAACTACGAGCAGTACTTC. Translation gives CASSPSRTANYEQYF.

The CDR3 nucleotides are TGTGCCAGCAGTGAATCCCGCTTCAGGTCCTACGAGCAGTACTTC. It yields the protein CASSESRFRSYEQYF. The chain is built from TRBV25-1 and TRBJ2-7; D gene uncertain. Germline-derived CDR1 and CDR2 are MGHDK and SYGVNS. There are 15 residues in the CDR3. V gave up 1 base and J gave up 1 base, with 11 bases separating them.

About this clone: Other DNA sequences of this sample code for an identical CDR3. The chain's CDR3 is CASSLSGSNQPQHF. The CDR3 coding sequence is TGTGCCAGCAGTTTATCCGGTAGCAATCAGCCCCAGCATTTT. The chain employs TRBV27 and TRBJ1-5; D gene ambiguous. Germline CDR1 MNHEY, CDR2 SMNVEV (reference sequence). This CDR3 contains 14 residues. V gave up 0 bases and J gave up 0 bases, with 3 bases separating them.

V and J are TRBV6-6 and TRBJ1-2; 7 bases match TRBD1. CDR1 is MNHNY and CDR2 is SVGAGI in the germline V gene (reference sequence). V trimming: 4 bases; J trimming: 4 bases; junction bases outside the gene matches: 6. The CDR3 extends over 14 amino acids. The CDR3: CASSSIDRVYGYTF. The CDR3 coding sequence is TGTGCCAGCAGTTCCATTGACAGGGTCTATGGCTACACCTTC.

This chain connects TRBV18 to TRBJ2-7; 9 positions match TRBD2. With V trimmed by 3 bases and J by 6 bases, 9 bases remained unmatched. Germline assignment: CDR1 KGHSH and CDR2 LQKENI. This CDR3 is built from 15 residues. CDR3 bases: TGTGCCAGCTCACCGCCCGCGGGGGGGTCTTTCGAGCAGTACTTC. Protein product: CASSPPAGGSFEQYF.

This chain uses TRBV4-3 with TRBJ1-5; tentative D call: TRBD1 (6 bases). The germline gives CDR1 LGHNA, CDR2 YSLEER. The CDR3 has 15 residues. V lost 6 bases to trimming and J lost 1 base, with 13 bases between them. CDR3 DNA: TGCGCCAGCAGTCCCGATAGGGGGAGCAATCAGCCCCAGCATTTT. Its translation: CASSPDRGSNQPQHF.

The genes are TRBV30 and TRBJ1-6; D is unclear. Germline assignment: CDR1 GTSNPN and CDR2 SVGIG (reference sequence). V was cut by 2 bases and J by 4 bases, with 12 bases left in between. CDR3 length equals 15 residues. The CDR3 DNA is TGTGCCTGGAGTTTACCCGGGAAATATAATTCACCCCTCCACTTT. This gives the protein CAWSLPGKYNSPLHF. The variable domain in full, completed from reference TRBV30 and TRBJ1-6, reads SQTIHQWPATLVQPVGSPLSLECTVEGTSNPNLYWYRQAAGRGLQLLFYSVGIGQISSEVPQNLSASRPQDRQFILSSKKLLLSDSGFYLCAWSLPGKYNSPLHFGNGTRLTVT.

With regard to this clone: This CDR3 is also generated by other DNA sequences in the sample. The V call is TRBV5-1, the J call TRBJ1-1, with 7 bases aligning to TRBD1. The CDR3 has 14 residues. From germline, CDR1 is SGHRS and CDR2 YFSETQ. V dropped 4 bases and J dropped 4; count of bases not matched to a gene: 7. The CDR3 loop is CASSLQGSGTEAFF. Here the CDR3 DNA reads TGCGCCAGCAGCCTACAGGGGTCGGGCACTGAAGCTTTCTTT.

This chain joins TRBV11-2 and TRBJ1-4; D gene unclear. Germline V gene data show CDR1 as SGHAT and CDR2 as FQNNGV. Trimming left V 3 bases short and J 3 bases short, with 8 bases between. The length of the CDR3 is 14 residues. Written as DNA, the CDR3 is TGTGCCAGCAGCTTGGGAGACCCTAATGAAAAACTGTTTTTT. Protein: CASSLGDPNEKLFF. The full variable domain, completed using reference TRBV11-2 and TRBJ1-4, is EAGVAQSPRYKIIEKRQSVAFWCNPISGHATLYWYQQILGQGPKLLIQFQNNGVVDDSQLPKDRFSAERLKGVDSTLKIQPAKLEDSAVYLCASSLGDPNEKLFFGSGTQLSVL.

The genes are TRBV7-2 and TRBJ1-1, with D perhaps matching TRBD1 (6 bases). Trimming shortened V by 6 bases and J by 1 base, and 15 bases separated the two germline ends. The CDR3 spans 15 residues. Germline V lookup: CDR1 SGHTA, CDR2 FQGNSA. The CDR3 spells CASRRASGENTEAFF. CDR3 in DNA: TGTGCCAGCAGAAGAGCGTCAGGGGAGAACACTGAAGCTTTCTTT. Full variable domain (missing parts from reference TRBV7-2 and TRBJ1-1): GAGVSQSPSNKVTEKGKDVELRCDPISGHTALYWYRQSLGQGLEFLIYFQGNSAPDKSGLPSDRFSAERTGGSVSTLTIQRTQQEDSAVYLCASRRASGENTEAFFGQGTRLTVV.

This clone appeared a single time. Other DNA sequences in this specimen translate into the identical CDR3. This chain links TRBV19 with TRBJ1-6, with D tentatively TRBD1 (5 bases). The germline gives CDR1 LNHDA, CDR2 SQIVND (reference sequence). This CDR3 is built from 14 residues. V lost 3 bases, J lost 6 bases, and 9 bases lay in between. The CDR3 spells CASSISGGNSPLHF. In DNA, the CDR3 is TGTGCCAGTAGTATTTCGGGGGGTAATTCACCCCTCCACTTT.

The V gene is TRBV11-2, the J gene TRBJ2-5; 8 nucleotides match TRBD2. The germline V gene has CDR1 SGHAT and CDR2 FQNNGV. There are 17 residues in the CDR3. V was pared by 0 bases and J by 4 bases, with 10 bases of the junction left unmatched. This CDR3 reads CASSLDAGGSVAETQYF. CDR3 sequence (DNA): TGTGCCAGCAGCTTAGATGCGGGGGGTTCGGTCGCAGAGACCCAGTACTTC.

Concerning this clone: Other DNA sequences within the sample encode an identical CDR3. The CDR3 nucleotides are TGCGCCAGCAGTGATGGCGGGGGCACAGATACGCAGTATTTT. Translated: CASSDGGGTDTQYF. The chain joins TRBV10-1 to TRBJ2-3, with a possible D match to TRBD2 (6 bases). CDR1 is WNHNN, CDR2 SYGVQD, per germline (reference sequence). Trimming shortened V by 3 bases and J by 1 base, and 8 bases separated the two germline ends. The CDR3 covers 14 residues.

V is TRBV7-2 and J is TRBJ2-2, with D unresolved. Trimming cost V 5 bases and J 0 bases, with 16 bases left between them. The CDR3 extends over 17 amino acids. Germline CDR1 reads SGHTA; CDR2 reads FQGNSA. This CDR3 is CASSALGSYTNTGELFF. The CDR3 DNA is TGTGCCAGCAGCGCACTGGGCTCGTATACGAACACCGGGGAGCTGTTTTTT.

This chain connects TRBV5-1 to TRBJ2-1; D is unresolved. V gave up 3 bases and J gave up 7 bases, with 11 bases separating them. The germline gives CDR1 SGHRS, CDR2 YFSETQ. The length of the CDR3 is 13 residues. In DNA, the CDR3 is TGCGCCAGCAGCTCAGATTCGAGGAATGAGCAGTTCTTC. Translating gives CASSSDSRNEQFF. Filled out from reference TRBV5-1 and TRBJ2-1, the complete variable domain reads KAGVTQTPRYLIKTRGQQVTLSCSPISGHRSVSWYQQTPGQGLQFLFEYFSETQRNKGNFPGRFSGRQFSNSRSEMNVSTLELGDSALYLCASSSDSRNEQFFGPGTRLTVL.

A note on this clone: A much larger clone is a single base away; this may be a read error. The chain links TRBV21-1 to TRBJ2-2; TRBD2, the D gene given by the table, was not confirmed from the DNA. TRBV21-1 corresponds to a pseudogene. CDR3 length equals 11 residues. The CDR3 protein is CASSPTGELFF. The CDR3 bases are TGTGCCAGCAGCCCTACCGGGGAGCTGTTTTTT.

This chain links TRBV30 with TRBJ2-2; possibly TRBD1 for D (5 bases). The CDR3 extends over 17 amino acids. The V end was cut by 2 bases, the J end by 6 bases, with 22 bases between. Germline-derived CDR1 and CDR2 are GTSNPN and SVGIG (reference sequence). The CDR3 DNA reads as TGTGCCTGGAGTCCCTTGGCAGGGTATGGTTTCGCCGGGGAGCTGTTTTTT. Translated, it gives CAWSPLAGYGFAGELFF.

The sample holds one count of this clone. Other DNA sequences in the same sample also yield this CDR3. The CDR3 is CASSQHSLNTEAFF. CDR3 DNA: TGCGCCAGCAGCCAACACAGCTTGAACACTGAAGCTTTCTTT. This chain joins TRBV4-1 and TRBJ1-1; D not resolved. The CDR3 extends over 14 amino acids. Germline-derived CDR1 and CDR2 are MGHRA and YSYEKL. V shed 2 bases and J shed 0 bases, with 7 bases lying between them.

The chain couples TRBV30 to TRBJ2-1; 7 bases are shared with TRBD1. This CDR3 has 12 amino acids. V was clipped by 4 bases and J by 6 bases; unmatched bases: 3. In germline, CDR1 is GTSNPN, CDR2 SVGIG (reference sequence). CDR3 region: CAWNRGVNEQFF. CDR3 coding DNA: TGTGCCTGGAACAGGGGAGTCAATGAGCAGTTCTTC. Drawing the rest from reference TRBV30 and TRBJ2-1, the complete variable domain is SQTIHQWPATLVQPVGSPLSLECTVEGTSNPNLYWYRQAAGRGLQLLFYSVGIGQISSEVPQNLSASRPQDRQFILSSKKLLLSDSGFYLCAWNRGVNEQFFGPGTRLTVL.

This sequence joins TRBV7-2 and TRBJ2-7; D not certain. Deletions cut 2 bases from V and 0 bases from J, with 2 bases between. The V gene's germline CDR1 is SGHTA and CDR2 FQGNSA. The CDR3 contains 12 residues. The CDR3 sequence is CASSLISYEQYF. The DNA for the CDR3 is TGTGCCAGCAGCTTAATCTCCTACGAGCAGTACTTC.

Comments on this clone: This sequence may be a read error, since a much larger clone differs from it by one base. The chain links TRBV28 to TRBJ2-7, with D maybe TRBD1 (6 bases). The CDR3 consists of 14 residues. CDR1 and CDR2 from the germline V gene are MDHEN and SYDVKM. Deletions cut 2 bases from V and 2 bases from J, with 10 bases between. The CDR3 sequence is CASSLPDRTYEQYF. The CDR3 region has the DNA TGTGCCAGCAGTTTACCCGACAGGACCTACGAGCAGTACTTC.

CDR3 nucleotides: TGTGCCAGCAGCCGCACAGGGGCTGGTGGCACAGATACGCAGTATTTT. Its translation: CASSRTGAGGTDTQYF. The chain links TRBV7-3 to TRBJ2-3, with 7 bases fitting TRBD1. V was pared by 5 bases and J by 1 base, with 9 bases of the junction left unmatched. The CDR3 contains 16 residues. CDR1 and CDR2 from the germline V gene are SGHTA and FQGTGA.

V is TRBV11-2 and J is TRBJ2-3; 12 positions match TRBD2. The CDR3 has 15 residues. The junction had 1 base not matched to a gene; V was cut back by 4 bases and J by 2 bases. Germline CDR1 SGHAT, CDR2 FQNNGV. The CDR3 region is CASSWTSGNTDTQYF. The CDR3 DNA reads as TGTGCCAGCAGCTGGACTAGCGGGAACACAGATACGCAGTATTTT.

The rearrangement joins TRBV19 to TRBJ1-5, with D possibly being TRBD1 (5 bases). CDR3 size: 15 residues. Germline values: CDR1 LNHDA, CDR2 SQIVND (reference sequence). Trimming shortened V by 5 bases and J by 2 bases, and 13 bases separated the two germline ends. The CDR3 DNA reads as TGTGCCAGTAGTCCCCAGGGCCGGGGCAATCAGCCCCAGCATTTT. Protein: CASSPQGRGNQPQHF.